The sequence of this T cell receptor beta chain was determined in a study of T cell responses to AZD1222 COVID-19 vaccine. Study-wide results and limits: Just a handful of AZD1222 recipients were seropositive at baseline. Donor demographics were predominantly white British with a female majority; clonal diversity may be underestimated.

This clone was counted only a few times. Its antigen is as yet unknown. The assay was immunoSEQ multiplex PCR, and TCRdb's table has in-frame clones only and misses some. In the table there are almost 95,000 clones, 75% to 90% of which are singletons. The clonotype was recovered from an adult who received the AZD1222 COVID-19 vaccine. The input for sequencing was peripheral blood, taken 28 days after the second AZD1222 dose.

The CDR3 region has the DNA TGTGCCAGCAGCTTGAAGGGGGGCCTCGGCGAGCAGTACTTC. Protein: CASSLKGGLGEQYF. The V gene is TRBV5-6, the J gene TRBJ2-7, with D possibly called TRBD1 or TRBD2 (6 bases each). V was pared by 1 base and J by 6 bases, with 14 bases between. This CDR3 comprises 14 residues. Looked up from germline, CDR1 is SGHDT and CDR2 is YYEEEE. Full variable domain (rest looked up from reference TRBV5-6 and TRBJ2-7): DAGVTQSPTHLIKTRGQQVTLRCSPKSGHDTVSWYQQALGQGPQFIFQYYEEEERQRGNFPDRFSGHQFPNYSSELNVNALLLGDSALYLCASSLKGGLGEQYFGPGTRLTVT.